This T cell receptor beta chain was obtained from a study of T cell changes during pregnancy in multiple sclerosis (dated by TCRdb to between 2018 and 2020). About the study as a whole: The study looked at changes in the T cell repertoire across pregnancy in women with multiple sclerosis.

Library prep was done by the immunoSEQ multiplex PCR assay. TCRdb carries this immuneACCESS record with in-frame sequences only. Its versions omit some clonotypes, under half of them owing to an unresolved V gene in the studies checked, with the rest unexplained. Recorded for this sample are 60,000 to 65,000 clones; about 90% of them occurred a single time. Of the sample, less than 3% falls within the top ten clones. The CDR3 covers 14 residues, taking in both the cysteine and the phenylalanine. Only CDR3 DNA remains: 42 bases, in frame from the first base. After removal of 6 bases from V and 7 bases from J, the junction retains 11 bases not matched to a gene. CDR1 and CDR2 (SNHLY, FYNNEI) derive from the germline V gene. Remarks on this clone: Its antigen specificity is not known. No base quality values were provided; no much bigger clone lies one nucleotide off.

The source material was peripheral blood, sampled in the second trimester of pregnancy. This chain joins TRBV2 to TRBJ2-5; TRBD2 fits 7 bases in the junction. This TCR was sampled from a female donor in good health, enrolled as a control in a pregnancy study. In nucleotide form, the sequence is TGTGCCAGCAGCGCTATGAGAAGGGAGGGGACCCAGTACTTC. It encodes CASSAMRREGTQYF.